The 22 T cell receptor beta chains given below trace back to one sample, sequenced in a study of T cells after yellow fever vaccination. TCRdb redid the calling of the 5' RACE reads with MiXCR, one entry per CDR3 protein. The sample has approximately 240,000 distinct CDR3 sequences; roughly 4% are singletons. Sequencing used PBMCs, obtained 15 days after the yellow fever booster vaccination. The origin of the receptors is a man between 18 and 29 years old who received the YFV17D yellow fever vaccine.

Ten or more counts support this clonotype. The rearrangement uses TRBV7-3 and TRBJ2-7; the D gene is possibly TRBD1 (6 bases). V lost 5 bases, J lost 0 bases, and 20 bases lay in between. Germline loops: CDR1 SGHTA, CDR2 FQGTGA. This CDR3 spans 17 amino acids. As DNA, the CDR3 is TGTGCCAGCAGCCTCCACGCAGGACAGAGGAGCTCCTACGAGCAGTACGTC. This codes for CASSLHAGQRSSYEQYV.

There are many counts of this clonotype. The chain uses TRBV20-1 and TRBJ1-2; TRBD1 is a possible D gene (6 bases). The V end was cut by 4 bases, the J end by 5 bases, with 14 bases between. Germline V gene sequence: CDR1 DFQATT, CDR2 SNEGSKA (reference sequence). The CDR3 is made up of 13 amino acids. CDR3 loop: CSAMSPTGYGYTF. The CDR3 DNA follows: TGCAGTGCTATGTCCCCCACAGGGTATGGCTACACCTTC.

This clonotype was seen many times. V is TRBV20-1 and J is TRBJ2-3; D may be TRBD2 (6 bases). The CDR3 covers 14 residues. The germline V gene has CDR1 DFQATT and CDR2 SNEGSKA (reference sequence). V gave up 3 bases and J gave up 2 bases, with 12 bases separating them. The CDR3 nucleotides read TGCAGTGCTAGGGAGACTAGTCTCACAGATACGCAGTATTTT. As protein: CSARETSLTDTQYF.

The V call is TRBV5-1, the J call TRBJ1-1; no firm D call. Germline V gene sequence: CDR1 SGHRS, CDR2 YFSETQ. V lost 2 bases, J lost 0 bases, and 11 bases lay in between. The CDR3 has 15 residues. The CDR3 loop reads CASSLEASLNTEAFF. DNA for the CDR3: TGCGCCAGCAGCTTAGAGGCCAGCCTGAACACTGAAGCTTTCTTT.

This clonotype was counted many times. The rearrangement joins TRBV4-3 to TRBJ2-4, with 8 bases fitting TRBD1. Looked up from germline, CDR1 is LGHNA and CDR2 is YSLEER. The V segment lost 0 bases and the J segment 8 bases; nucleotides outside the gene matches: 6. The CDR3 has 15 amino acids. This CDR3 is CASSQEGQGGDIQYF. As DNA, the CDR3 is TGCGCCAGCAGCCAAGAAGGACAGGGCGGGGACATTCAGTACTTC.

The table lists this clonotype with many counts. The chain employs TRBV24-1 and TRBJ1-5; 8 bases agree with TRBD1. Germline V gene lookup returns CDR1 KGHDR and CDR2 SFDVKD. Trimming cost V 4 bases and J 11 bases; bases outside gene matches: 3. This CDR3 has 12 amino acids. Here the CDR3 reads CATSEGTGAQHF. As DNA, the CDR3 is TGTGCCACCAGTGAGGGGACAGGTGCCCAGCATTTT.

This clonotype has a count of ten or more. The chain employs TRBV6-1 and TRBJ2-4; D might be TRBD2 (6 bases). The V and J ends lost 1 base and 4 bases respectively, with 8 bases between them. The length of the CDR3 is 14 residues. The germline V gene has CDR1 MNHNS and CDR2 SASEGT. CDR3 region: CASSEVGRKNIQYF. The CDR3, as DNA: TGTGCCAGCAGTGAAGTAGGGAGGAAAAACATTCAGTACTTC.

This clonotype has a count of ten or more. V and J are TRBV4-1 and TRBJ1-3; D not resolved. Per germline, CDR1 MGHRA and CDR2 YSYEKL. The CDR3 loop spans 14 amino acids. The V end was cut by 3 bases, the J end by 0 bases, with 6 bases between. Written as DNA, the CDR3 is TGCGCCAGCAGCCATCGACTCTCTGGAAACACCATATATTTT. Its translation: CASSHRLSGNTIYF.

This clonotype came up many times. The rearrangement joins TRBV27 to TRBJ2-2; TRBD1 or TRBD2 may be the D gene (5 bases each). This CDR3 spans 17 amino acids. The V gene's germline CDR1 is MNHEY and CDR2 SMNVEV (reference sequence). The V end was cut by 0 bases, the J end by 5 bases, with 16 bases between. CDR3 DNA sequence: TGTGCCAGCAGTTTATCCCTTTTTCGAGGGGTGACCGGGGAGCTGTTTTTT. Translating gives CASSLSLFRGVTGELFF.

This clonotype was detected many times. The CDR3 DNA sequence: TGTGCCAGTAGTCTCTCAGGGGGCTGGGAGACCCAGTACTTC. This translates into CASSLSGGWETQYF. V is TRBV19 and J is TRBJ2-5; the match to TRBD1 covers 8 bases. Germline V gene sequence: CDR1 LNHDA, CDR2 SQIVND (reference sequence). The CDR3 has 14 amino acids. Losses at the gene ends were 5 bases for V and 5 bases for J; bases not matched to a gene: 7.

This clonotype has only a few counts. The genes are TRBV15 and TRBJ2-7; D uncertain. Per germline, CDR1 LNHNV and CDR2 YYDKDF (reference sequence). The CDR3 totals 12 residues. V was clipped by 0 bases and J by 6 bases, with 6 bases between them. CDR3 sequence reads: CATSRDLGEQYV. The CDR3 DNA reads as TGTGCCACCAGCAGAGATCTCGGCGAGCAGTACGTC.

This clonotype occurred many times. The chain employs TRBV7-2 and TRBJ1-5; D unclear. The V and J ends lost 2 bases and 2 bases respectively, with 10 bases between them. There are 15 residues in the CDR3. Per the germline V gene, CDR1 is SGHTA and CDR2 is FQGNSA. CDR3 protein: CASSLWVIGNQPQHF. The CDR3 DNA is TGTGCCAGCAGCTTATGGGTCATAGGCAATCAGCCCCAGCATTTT.

Ten or more counts support this clonotype. This chain joins TRBV28 and TRBJ2-1; D unclear. CDR1 and CDR2 from the germline V gene are MDHEN and SYDVKM. Trimming pared 7 bases from V and 8 bases from J, leaving 12 bases between. The CDR3 contains 12 residues. The CDR3 spells CASTPGLDEQFF. CDR3 DNA: TGTGCCAGCACCCCGGGCCTTGATGAGCAGTTCTTC. Full variable domain (rest looked up from reference TRBV28 and TRBJ2-1): DVKVTQSSRYLVKRTGEKVFLECVQDMDHENMFWYRQDPGLGLRLIYFSYDVKMKEKGDIPEGYSVSREKKERFSLILESASTNQTSMYLCASTPGLDEQFFGPGTRLTVL.

This clonotype came up many times. The rearrangement joins TRBV12-3 or TRBV12-4 to TRBJ2-5; D is unclear. Trimming shortened V by 3 bases and J by 7 bases, and 6 bases separated the two germline ends. The CDR3 is made up of 11 amino acids. CDR3 sequence (DNA): TGTGCCAGCAGTTTGAGAAGGACCCAGTACTTC. Protein: CASSLRRTQYF.

In this sample, this clonotype turned up many times. The V and J genes are TRBV12-3 or TRBV12-4 and TRBJ2-5, with unresolved D. Trimming stripped 2 bases from V and 3 bases from J, with 10 bases between. The CDR3 is 14 residues long. DNA for the CDR3: TGTGCCAGCAGTTTATTCGGCCAGGAAGAGACCCAGTACTTC. Its translation: CASSLFGQEETQYF.

V and J are TRBV12-3 or TRBV12-4 and TRBJ1-5; D ambiguous. The CDR3 covers 16 residues. Deletions cut 1 base from V and 0 bases from J, with 10 bases between. CDR3: CASSLGYSDSNQPQHF. CDR3 nucleotide sequence: TGTGCCAGCAGTTTAGGGTACTCAGATAGCAATCAGCCCCAGCATTTT.

This clonotype was detected ten times or more. This chain joins TRBV29-1 and TRBJ2-7, with unresolved D. Trimming removed 7 bases at V and 2 bases at J, with 15 bases between. The CDR3 loop spans 13 amino acids. Germline values: CDR1 SQVTM, CDR2 ANQGSEA. The CDR3 DNA sequence: TGCAGCGCGATATACCACGGCACCTACGAGCAGTACTTC. It yields the protein CSAIYHGTYEQYF.

This clonotype was observed many times. This chain uses TRBV30 with TRBJ2-1; the match to TRBD1 covers 7 bases. Germline loops: CDR1 GTSNPN, CDR2 SVGIG (reference sequence). CDR3 length: 15 amino acids. V shed 2 bases and J 15 bases; nucleotides not matched to a gene: 19. The CDR3 DNA reads as TGTGCCTGGAGTCGGAGACAGGGTCTTGGACGACAGCGGTTCTTC. Its translation: CAWSRRQGLGRQRFF.

There are many counts of this clonotype. The rearrangement uses TRBV7-2 and TRBJ1-1; 8 bases agree with TRBD1. V was pared by 10 bases and J by 6 bases, with 4 bases of the junction left unmatched. The germline V gene has CDR1 SGHTA and CDR2 FQGNSA. The CDR3 sequence is 11 residues long. CDR3 sequence: CATRTGPEAFF. The CDR3 region has the DNA TGTGCCACCCGGACAGGGCCTGAAGCTTTCTTT.

This clonotype was recorded many times. The chain links TRBV12-3 or TRBV12-4 to TRBJ1-1; no firm D call. The CDR3 is made up of 15 amino acids. V was clipped by 5 bases and J by 6 bases, with 19 bases between them. The DNA of the CDR3 is TGTGCCAGCAGTCAGCCACCCGGGAAGGGTGCTGAAGCTTTCTTT. Protein sequence: CASSQPPGKGAEAFF.

This clonotype was seen repeatedly, ten times or more. The gene calls are TRBV5-1 and TRBJ2-7; D uncertain. Germline values: CDR1 SGHRS, CDR2 YFSETQ. V dropped 2 bases and J dropped 5 bases, with 5 bases sitting between them. CDR3 length equals 11 residues. CDR3 amino acids: CASSFLNEQYF. The CDR3 DNA sequence: TGCGCCAGCAGCTTCCTCAACGAGCAGTACTTC.

This clonotype was observed many times. This rearrangement joins TRBV12-3 or TRBV12-4 to TRBJ2-1; 10 nucleotides match TRBD2. This CDR3 comprises 14 residues. V lost 8 bases to trimming and J lost 10 bases; unmatched junction nucleotides: 11. The CDR3 is CASSPGLASREQFF. In nucleotides, the CDR3 is TGTGCCAGCTCACCGGGACTAGCGTCCCGAGAGCAGTTCTTC.